This TCR beta chain was sequenced during a study of T cell responses to AZD1222 COVID-19 vaccine listed by TCRdb under 2021. In the study overall: AZD1222 recipients given second doses at about 4 weeks or at about 12 weeks were pooled, since spike-specific TCR depth and breadth were not found to differ between the two schedules. A total of 233 trial participants underwent TCR sequencing, of whom some 210 received two doses of AZD1222 and around 25 received two doses of the MenACWY control vaccine. Enrollment into the trials was organized by age into subgroups of 18-55, 56-69 and 70-plus years, and those subgroups contained approximately 150, 30 and 60 TCR-sequenced participants, respectively. Findings and caveats that apply to the study as a whole: Participants were mostly white British, with more females than males. The authors suggested clonal diversity may have been underestimated. Conclusions about previously exposed vaccinees are limited because only five to seven AZD1222 recipients were SARS-CoV-2 seropositive at baseline. After two AZD1222 doses, spike-specific TCR breadth and depth were significantly higher than at day 0 and than in MenACWY recipients. In the small 56-69-year group, the increase in depth fell short of significance, most likely because of low power. Reportedly, almost half of the unique spike-specific TCRs recognized epitopes lying outside the regions that are mutated in the B.1.351 and B.1.1.7 variants. Because no samples from the day 14 peak response were available, repertoires could be characterized only after the peak T cell response. CD4 TCRs associated with the vaccine covered the entire spike protein, and the dominant responses were in regions 160-218 and 743-854.

Taken from the germline V gene, the CDR1 and CDR2 loops are MNHEY and SVGAGI. From the cysteine up to the phenylalanine, the CDR3 has a length of 13 residues. CDR3 DNA is the only sequence kept; it has 39 bases, read in frame from the first base. The trim is 2 bases for V and 2 bases for J, with a gap of 6 bases between the germline ends. The meaning of the sample's time point label: baseline before first vaccination. The vaccinee samples were drawn from two UK trials, COV001 and COV002, one of which was a single-blind randomized controlled phase 2/3 trial testing AZD1222 (ChAdOx1 nCoV-19) in healthy adults. For TCRbeta chain sequencing, PBMC samples from trial participants were taken at day 0 and at day 28 after the second dose. The CDR3 regions of human TCRbeta chains were analyzed by immunosequencing. Concerning the study's data processing: Repertoire TCRs were matched against a reference library of SARS-CoV-2-specific TCRs generated with the MIRA antigen-specificity platform. Breadth was defined as the fraction of unique TCRs that were SARS-CoV-2-associated. Depth was defined as the fraction of total T cells that were SARS-CoV-2-associated. Using the MIRA data, each spike-specific TCR was assigned both to the spike region to which the TCR was reactive and to a CD4 or CD8 class. Log10-transformed breadth and depth values were compared by one-way ANOVA with Sidak's multiple comparisons tests. What TCRdb holds here is the immuneACCESS table cut down to in-frame rearrangements. Part of the clones is not present; checked against another copy, under half of the missing clones reflect an unresolved V gene, and the others are unexplained. The DNA gave D and trimming, while V, J and clone size come from that table. The sample yields 120,000 or so clones; around 90% were counted once. The leading ten clones occupy roughly 1.1% of the sample.

In regard to this clone: No antigen is known for it. No base quality information exists; no much larger clone differs at one position.

This specimen was peripheral blood, taken on day 0 of AZD1222 vaccination. The rearranged segments are TRBV6-5 and TRBJ1-2, with no confidently assigned D gene. This clonotype originated in an adult in good health. The DNA reads as follows: TGTGCCAGCAGTTACGACGGGAACTATGGCTACACCTTC. Its translation reads: CASSYDGNYGYTF.